This T cell receptor (beta chain) appears in the sequencing data of a study of blood T cell repertoires in COVID-19. Study in general: Material from acute and convalescent COVID-19 was sourced from the United States, Italy and Spain. T cells, B-cell-depleted T cells, or PBMCs supplied cDNA or gDNA.

TCRdb's copy holds only in-frame clones and misses some; the assay was immunoSEQ multiplex PCR. The table records 150,000 to 200,000 clones, 65% to 90% of them present only once. This CDR3 comprises 16 residues. Germline-derived CDR1 and CDR2 are SGHDT and YYEEEE. With V trimmed by 0 bases and J by 12 bases, 8 bases remained unmatched. The sequenced sample consisted of peripheral blood. The sequence was collected from a woman aged 40 to 50 with COVID-19, enrolled during active disease. The rearrangement joins TRBV5-6 to TRBJ2-1; 14 bases match TRBD2. The CDR3 loop reads CASSLEGTSGSLGQFF. Written as DNA, the CDR3 is TGTGCCAGCAGCTTGGAGGGGACTAGCGGGAGTCTAGGGCAGTTCTTC.